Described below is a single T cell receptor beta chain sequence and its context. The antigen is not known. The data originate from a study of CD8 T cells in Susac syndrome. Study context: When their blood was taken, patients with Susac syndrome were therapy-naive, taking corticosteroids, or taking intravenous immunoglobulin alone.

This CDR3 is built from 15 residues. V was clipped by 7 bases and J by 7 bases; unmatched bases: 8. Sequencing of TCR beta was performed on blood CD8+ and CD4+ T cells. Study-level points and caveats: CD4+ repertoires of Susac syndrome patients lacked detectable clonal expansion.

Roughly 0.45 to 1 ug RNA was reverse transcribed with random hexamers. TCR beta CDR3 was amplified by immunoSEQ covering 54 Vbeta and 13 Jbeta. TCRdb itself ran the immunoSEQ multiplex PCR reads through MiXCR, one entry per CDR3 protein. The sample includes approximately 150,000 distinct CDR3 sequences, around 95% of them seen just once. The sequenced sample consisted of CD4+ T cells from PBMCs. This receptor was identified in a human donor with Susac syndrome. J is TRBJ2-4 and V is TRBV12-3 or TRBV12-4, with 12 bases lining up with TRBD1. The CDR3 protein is CASKGDRGRRNIQYF. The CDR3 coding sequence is TGTGCCAGCAAAGGGGACAGGGGGCGGCGGAACATTCAGTACTTC.